Listed below are T cell receptor beta chains from one sample, sequenced in a study of blood T cells in healthy people across ages. TCRdb recomputed calls from the 5' RACE reads with MiXCR, one row per CDR3 protein. The sample contains around 1,900,000 distinct CDR3 sequences, 30% to 40% of which appear only once. The sequencing input was blood. Source of these receptors: a human donor in good health. The CDR3 runs from the conserved cysteine through the conserved F or W. D genes are given only for firm matches. The size field is filled for only some rows; it gives once, few, many or a size class.

>few|TRBJ2-3|TRBV7-3|-
TGTGCCAGCAGCCTAGGTGGGGGCACAGGAGATACGCAGTATTTT
CASSLGGGTGDTQYF
>few|TRBJ2-3|TRBV7-2|-
TGTGCCAGCAGCTGGGACTCTGGTGGGCAGTATTTT
CASSWDSGGQYF
>-|TRBJ2-7|TRBV7-6|TRBD2
TGTGCCAGCAGCCACCGACTAGCGGGGGGCTGGGAGCAGTACTTC
CASSHRLAGGWEQYF
>-|TRBJ2-3|TRBV10-3|-
TGTGCCATGGCAAAGTCGGAGGGGGGCACAGATACGCAGTATTTT
CAMAKSEGGTDTQYF
>few|TRBJ2-7|TRBV7-2|-
TGTGCCAGCAGCTTAAAAGGTGACGAGCAGTACTTC
CASSLKGDEQYF
>-|TRBJ1-5|TRBV6-1|-
TGTGCCAGCAGGTTTGACAGCATACCTAATCAGTCCCAGCATTTT
CASRFDSIPNQSQHF
>few|TRBJ2-1|TRBV29-1|-
TGCAGCGTTGACGTAACATTCGTCTCCTACAATGAGCAGTTCTTC
CSVDVTFVSYNEQFF
>-|TRBJ2-3|TRBV6-5|TRBD1
TGTGCCAGCAGTTGCGGGACAGGGAGAGATACGCAGTATTTT
CASSCGTGRDTQYF
>-|TRBJ1-2|TRBV14|TRBD1
TGTGCCAGCAGCGTGGGACAGCGACTTAACTATGGCTACACCTTC
CASSVGQRLNYGYTF
>few|TRBJ1-6|TRBV7-2|-
TGTGCCAGCGTTCCCCAGGCTGGGAGTTCACCCCTCCACTTT
CASVPQAGSSPLHF
>-|TRBJ1-1|TRBV6-1|-
TGTGCCAGCAGTGAAGCGCATCCGGGGCTGGGGGCTTTCTTT
CASSEAHPGLGAFF
>few|TRBJ1-2|TRBV7-2|-
TGTGCCAGCAGCTCCCTCCTGGGGGGGATGGGCTATGGCTACACCTTC
CASSSLLGGMGYGYTF
>-|TRBJ2-5|TRBV7-3|TRBD1
TGTACCAGCAGCTTTTCCGGGACAGAAGAGACCCAGTACTTC
CTSSFSGTEETQYF
>few|TRBJ1-5|TRBV12-5|-
TGTGCTAGTGGTACCCCTTATAGCAATCAGCCCCAGCATTTT
CASGTPYSNQPQHF
>many|TRBJ1-2|TRBV29-1|TRBD1
TGCAGCGCCGGGGACACAGGGGAAGGCTACACCTTC
CSAGDTGEGYTF
>few|TRBJ1-2|TRBV4-3|-
TGCGCCAGCAGCCGCACATCCCAGGAAGCATATGGCTACACCTTC
CASSRTSQEAYGYTF
>-|TRBJ1-1|TRBV7-9|-
TGTGCCAGCAGGCCTGGGGCAGGGGAATTGTCTGAAGCTTTCTTT
CASRPGAGELSEAFF
>-|TRBJ1-5|TRBV6-2/TRBV6-3|-
TGTGCCAGCAGCGAACGGGGGGTGTGGGGCAATCAGCCCCAGCATTTT
CASSERGVWGNQPQHF
>-|TRBJ2-6|TRBV4-1|-
TGCGCCAGCAGCCTCCGGTCTACGAGCTCTGGGGCCAACGTCCTGACTTTC
CASSLRSTSSGANVLTF
>-|TRBJ1-2|TRBV12-3/TRBV12-4|-
TGTGCCAGCAGTTTTTCAGATAACTATGGCTACACCTTC
CASSFSDNYGYTF
>-|TRBJ1-2|TRBV5-6|-
TGTGCCAGCACCCGGAATTTCCACTATGGCTACACCTTC
CASTRNFHYGYTF
>-|TRBJ2-5|TRBV24-1|-
TGTGCCACATCGAGTCTGAACCGGGCAGACCAAGAGACCCAGTACTTC
CATSSLNRADQETQYF
>few|TRBJ2-3|TRBV20-1|-
TGCAGTGCTAGAACTACTATCACAGATACGCAGTATTTT
CSARTTITDTQYF
>few|TRBJ1-4|TRBV12-3/TRBV12-4|-
TGTGCCAGCAGCTTCAGGGGAGGAGGCGAAAAACTGTTTTTT
CASSFRGGGEKLFF
>few|TRBJ2-1|TRBV10-3|TRBD2
TGTGCCATACGGACTAGCGGGGGGGCTTTTGAGCAGTTCTTC
CAIRTSGGAFEQFF
>-|TRBJ1-5|TRBV12-3/TRBV12-4|-
TGTGCCAGCAGTTGGAGGAAGGGGCCGAATCAGCCCCAGCATTTT
CASSWRKGPNQPQHF
>once|TRBJ2-5|TRBV7-2|TRBD2
TGTGCCAGCAGCCGACACCTAGCGGGGGAGACAGGGACCCAGTACTTC
CASSRHLAGETGTQYF
>few|TRBJ1-2|TRBV5-1|-
TGCGCCAGCAGCTTGACCACGGACAGTATCTATGGCTACACCTTC
CASSLTTDSIYGYTF
>few|TRBJ2-5|TRBV27|-
TGTGCCAGCAGTTCGGACATTAATGAAGAGACCCAGTACTTC
CASSSDINEETQYF